Sequencing of this T cell receptor (beta chain) was carried out in a study of blood T cell repertoires in COVID-19. Study as a whole: From the United States, Italy and Spain came samples of acute and convalescent COVID-19. The analysed material was cDNA or gDNA that came from T cells, B-cell-depleted T cells, or PBMCs.

V was clipped by 4 bases and J by 2 bases, with 7 bases between them. CDR1 KGHDR and CDR2 SFDVKD come from the germline V gene. This CDR3 has 13 residues. Authors' methods: Reference gene primer amplification gave nucleated cell count estimates. The data were produced by immunoSEQ multiplex PCR, yet TCRdb's version contains in-frame clones alone and is incomplete. V and J calls and clone size follow that table, whereas D and trimming were derived from the DNA. The repertoire holds 67,000 or so clones, more than 65% seen once, with about 0.83% in the top ten. The receptor comes from a woman between 65 and 79 years old with acute or convalescent COVID-19. V gene TRBV24-1 combines with J gene TRBJ1-1, with a possible D match to TRBD1 (6 bases). Input material: peripheral blood. The CDR3 nucleotides read TGTGCCACCAGTGACGGGACAAACACTGAAGCTTTCTTT. Its protein is CATSDGTNTEAFF.